Below are 13 T cell receptor beta chains sequenced from a single sample in a study of cytomegalovirus exposure and HLA in healthy donors. Profiled with immunoSEQ multiplex PCR; TCRdb holds only in-frame clones, not every one. The sample includes some 170,000 clones, about 87% of them seen just once. Specimen: PBMCs. Source of these receptors: a woman aged 30 to 39 in good health and CMV-seronegative.

The V call is TRBV2, the J call TRBJ1-4; possible D gene TRBD1, 6 bases. Germline assignment: CDR1 SNHLY and CDR2 FYNNEI. V lost 5 bases to trimming and J lost 5 bases, with 9 bases between them. The CDR3 contains 13 residues. The CDR3 protein is CASSPGGNEKLFF. Here the CDR3 DNA reads TGTGCCAGCAGTCCGGGGGGCAATGAAAAACTGTTTTTT.

V usage is TRBV11-2 and J usage is TRBJ1-1; tentatively, D is TRBD1 (6 bases). The CDR3 length is 15 residues. Germline values: CDR1 SGHAT, CDR2 FQNNGV. Between the trimmed V and J ends, which lost 9 bases and 1 base, there was a span of 18 bases. CDR3 bases: TGTGCCAGTACCTCGGTGGGACATACGAACACTGAAGCTTTCTTT. Its protein is CASTSVGHTNTEAFF.

The chain uses TRBV6-1 and TRBJ1-2; D is uncertain. Trimming cost V 6 bases and J 2 bases, with 10 bases left between them. The germline CDR1 and CDR2 sequences are MNHNS and SASEGT. The CDR3 spans 13 residues. CDR3 coding DNA: TGTGCCAGCAGCAGAACCGAAAACTATGGCTACACCTTC. Encoded protein: CASSRTENYGYTF.

This clone has only one observation. The gene calls are TRBV11-3 and TRBJ2-2; perhaps TRBD1 as D (6 bases). Trimming took 5 bases from V and 7 from J, leaving 11 bases between them. Germline V lookup: CDR1 SGHNT, CDR2 YENEEA. There are 13 residues in the CDR3. The CDR3 nucleotides read TGTGCCAGCAGCCTCGGACAGAGCGGGGAGCTGTTTTTT. It is translated as CASSLGQSGELFF.

The chain is built from TRBV2 and TRBJ1-6; no definite D call. Looked up from germline, CDR1 is SNHLY and CDR2 is FYNNEI. The CDR3 is 15 residues long. Trimming cost V 6 bases and J 7 bases, with 16 bases left between them. CDR3 sequence reads: CASSGQRVGNSPLHF. CDR3 nucleotides: TGTGCCAGCAGCGGCCAGAGGGTCGGGAATTCACCCCTCCACTTT.

The chain joins TRBV13 to TRBJ1-2; D is possibly TRBD1 (5 bases). The V gene lost 0 bases and the J gene lost 6 bases, with 20 bases spanning the gap. Germline CDR1 and CDR2: PRHDT and FYEKMQ (reference sequence). This CDR3 spans 17 amino acids. The CDR3 DNA sequence: TGTGCCAGCAGCTTAGGAGCCGGGTGGGCAGGGTTCAATGGCTACACCTTC. Its protein is CASSLGAGWAGFNGYTF.

This rearrangement joins TRBV2 to TRBJ1-1; maybe TRBD1 (6 bases). Germline assignment: CDR1 SNHLY and CDR2 FYNNEI. The CDR3 runs 13 residues. V was clipped by 0 bases and J by 11 bases, with 13 bases between them. Here the CDR3 DNA reads TGTGCCAGCAGTGAAGCGTTATCAGGGGAGGCTTTCTTT. It encodes CASSEALSGEAFF.

The chain combines TRBV29-1 with TRBJ2-1, with 7 bases aligning to TRBD1. Trimming cost V 2 bases and J 0 bases; bases outside gene matches: 4. This CDR3 comprises 15 residues. Germline CDR1 and CDR2: SQVTM and ANQGSEA. The CDR3 DNA sequence: TGCAGCGTTGAAAAGACAGGGAGCTCCTACAATGAGCAGTTCTTC. Its protein product is CSVEKTGSSYNEQFF.

The chain joins TRBV4-1 to TRBJ1-2; 10 bases are shared with TRBD1. CDR1 is MGHRA, CDR2 YSYEKL, per germline. The ends lost 1 base at V and 4 bases at J; junction bases unmatched: 3. This CDR3 is built from 15 residues. CDR3 nucleotide sequence: TGCGCCAGCAGCCAAGGACAGGGGGCCGTCTATGGCTACACCTTC. It encodes CASSQGQGAVYGYTF.

The chain is built from TRBV30 and TRBJ2-1, with D perhaps matching TRBD2 (6 bases). Trimming removed 1 base at V and 3 bases at J, with 7 bases between. Germline CDR1 is GTSNPN and CDR2 is SVGIG (reference sequence). This CDR3 region has 13 residues. Here the CDR3 reads CAWSAGVYNEQFF. In DNA, the CDR3 is TGTGCCTGGAGTGCGGGGGTCTACAATGAGCAGTTCTTC.

V usage is TRBV30 and J usage is TRBJ2-7; 7 bases match TRBD1. The germline gives CDR1 GTSNPN, CDR2 SVGIG (reference sequence). This CDR3 is 13 amino acids long. V shed 1 base, J shed 7 bases, and the junction held 7 bases outside the gene matches. The CDR3 coding sequence is TGTGCCTGGAGTGGGGACAGCACGGGAGAGCAGTACTTC. Its protein product is CAWSGDSTGEQYF.

The gene calls are TRBV18 and TRBJ2-5; no definite D call. The germline V gene encodes CDR1 KGHSH and CDR2 LQKENI. The CDR3 is 16 amino acids. V lost 0 bases, J lost 3 bases, and 14 bases lay in between. This chain's CDR3 is CASSPPWARPKETQYF. In nucleotides, the CDR3 is TGTGCCAGCTCACCACCTTGGGCCCGTCCCAAAGAGACCCAGTACTTC. The whole variable domain, filled in from reference TRBV18 and TRBJ2-5, reads NAGVMQNPRHLVRRRGQEARLRCSPMKGHSHVYWYRQLPEEGLKFMVYLQKENIIDESGMPKERFSAEFPKEGPSILRIQQVVRGDSAAYFCASSPPWARPKETQYFGPGTRLLVL.

V and J are TRBV9 and TRBJ2-7; possibly TRBD1 for D (5 bases). Germline CDR1 SGDLS, CDR2 YYNGEE. Trimming stripped 3 bases from V and 0 bases from J, with 7 bases between. This CDR3 has 13 residues. The CDR3: CASSGQFSYEQYF. The DNA of the CDR3 is TGTGCCAGCAGCGGACAGTTCTCCTACGAGCAGTACTTC.